These T cell receptor beta chains were read from a single sample in a study of T cells in localized non-small cell lung cancer. Using immunoSEQ multiplex PCR, the repertoire was profiled, and TCRdb retains in-frame clones only, with some absent. This table holds about 27,000 clones, more than 85% found once. Specimen: peripheral blood, collected before any cancer treatment. These receptors were taken from a female donor of 60 years or more with stage II squamous cell lung carcinoma. Each CDR3 is given with its conserved first and last residue. Fields, in order: D gene, J gene, V gene, clone size, CDR3 protein, CDR3 DNA. A D gene is named only where the DNA matches it firmly. Expanded clones are given a class, and other clones once, few, many or no size at all.

>NA|TRBJ2-7|TRBV6-1|NA
CASSGYRGGQYF
TGTGCCAGCAGTGGATACCGGGGCGGGCAGTACTTC
>TRBD1|TRBJ1-1|TRBV7-9|few
CASSLFRDRGTEAFF
TGTGCCAGCAGCTTGTTCCGGGACAGGGGGACTGAAGCTTTCTTT
>NA|TRBJ2-5|TRBV5-1|NA
CASSPIVGVPETQYF
TGCGCCAGCAGCCCTATAGTGGGGGTACCGGAGACCCAGTACTTC
>TRBD2|TRBJ2-7|TRBV30|NA
CAWSLGLTSAYSYEQYF
TGTGCCTGGAGTTTAGGCCTGACTAGCGCCTACTCCTACGAGCAGTACTTC
>NA|TRBJ1-2|TRBV6-5|NA
CASRPVGYGYTF
TGTGCCAGCAGGCCGGTTGGGTATGGCTACACCTTC
>NA|TRBJ2-1|TRBV7-2|NA
CASSSAGASSYNEQFF
TGTGCCAGCAGCTCCGCGGGGGCGAGCTCCTACAATGAGCAGTTCTTC
>TRBD1|TRBJ1-2|TRBV7-8|NA
CASSPVTGGNKGGYTF
TGTGCCAGCAGCCCAGTGACAGGGGGCAACAAAGGTGGCTACACCTTC
>NA|TRBJ1-4|TRBV5-1|NA
CASSLGRLNEKLFF
TGCGCCAGCAGCCTAGGACGGCTTAATGAAAAACTGTTTTTT
>NA|TRBJ1-2|TRBV18|NA
CASSPQGLYGYGYTF
TGTGCCAGCTCACCCCAGGGCCTTTACGGCTATGGCTACACCTTC
>NA|TRBJ1-3|TRBV27|NA
CASSSRVGGNTIYF
TGTGCCAGCAGTTCCCGAGTGGGAGGAAACACCATATATTTT
>NA|TRBJ1-5|TRBV7-9|NA
CATDGGVTSDQPQHF
TGTGCCACTGATGGGGGGGTTACGAGCGATCAGCCCCAGCATTTT
>NA|TRBJ1-5|TRBV18|NA
CASSQETENQPQHF
TGTGCCAGCTCACAGGAGACAGAGAATCAGCCCCAGCATTTT
>NA|TRBJ1-3|TRBV7-9|NA
CASSLERYSPKGSGNTIYF
TGTGCCAGCAGCTTAGAACGGTACTCACCCAAGGGCTCTGGAAACACCATATATTTT
>NA|TRBJ2-7|TRBV7-2|NA
CASSLAGGEQYF
TGTGCCAGCAGCTTAGCAGGTGGAGAGCAGTACTTC
>TRBD1|TRBJ1-5|TRBV11-2|NA
CASSQSTGEQPQHF
TGTGCCAGCAGTCAATCGACAGGGGAACAGCCCCAGCATTTT
>NA|TRBJ1-1|TRBV9|NA
CASSVDQFTEAFF
TGTGCCAGCAGCGTAGACCAATTCACTGAAGCTTTCTTT
>NA|TRBJ2-3|TRBV6-4|NA
CASSNLGNTQYF
TGTGCCAGCAGTAACCTGGGGAATACGCAGTATTTT
>NA|TRBJ2-2|TRBV6-5|NA
CASREQGNTGELFF
TGTGCCAGCAGGGAACAGGGGAACACCGGGGAGCTGTTTTTT
>NA|TRBJ2-1|TRBV5-4|once
CASSLGSYNEQFF
TGTGCCAGCAGCTTGGGGTCCTACAATGAGCAGTTCTTC
>NA|TRBJ2-2|TRBV19|NA
CASSIISTWGSGELFF
TGTGCCAGTAGTATAATTTCGACGTGGGGTTCCGGGGAGCTGTTTTTT
>NA|TRBJ1-2|TRBV5-1|NA
CASSLSPHGGDGYTF
TGCGCCAGCAGCTTGTCGCCCCACGGAGGTGACGGCTACACCTTC
>NA|TRBJ1-2|TRBV18|NA
CASSPGPQIYGYTF
TGTGCCAGCTCACCTGGACCGCAAATCTATGGCTACACCTTC
>NA|TRBJ1-4|TRBV7-9|NA
CASSSGPAREKLFF
TGTGCCAGCAGCTCCGGTCCGGCGCGGGAAAAACTGTTTTTT
>TRBD2|TRBJ2-3|TRBV27|NA
CASSLTSGISDTQYF
TGTGCCAGCAGTTTAACTAGCGGGATATCAGATACGCAGTATTTT
>TRBD1|TRBJ1-2|TRBV5-1|NA
CASSLGDRDVYGYTF
TGCGCCAGCAGCTTGGGGGACAGGGATGTCTATGGCTACACCTTC
>NA|TRBJ2-2|TRBV25-1|NA
CASSNPGLFTGELFF
TGTGCCAGCAGCAATCCGGGACTGTTCACCGGGGAGCTGTTTTTT
>NA|TRBJ1-3|TRBV6-4|NA
CASSDSVISGNTIYF
TGTGCCAGCAGTGACTCGGTCATCTCTGGAAACACCATATATTTT
>TRBD1|TRBJ2-5|TRBV7-2|NA
CASSEDRGRETQYF
TGTGCCAGCAGCGAAGACAGGGGGCGGGAGACCCAGTACTTC
>NA|TRBJ1-2|TRBV2|NA
CASSPGPGDYGYTF
TGTGCCAGCAGTCCCGGCCCGGGGGACTATGGCTACACCTTC
>NA|TRBJ1-1|TRBV11-2|NA
CASSNQQGNTEAFF
TGTGCCAGCAGCAACCAACAGGGGAACACTGAAGCTTTCTTT
>NA|TRBJ1-1|TRBV5-1|NA
CASSLKSLGTEAFF
TGCGCCAGCAGCTTGAAATCCCTGGGGACTGAAGCTTTCTTT
>TRBD2|TRBJ2-5|TRBV7-2|once
CASSRTREETQYF
TGTGCCAGCAGCAGGACTAGGGAAGAGACCCAGTACTTC
>NA|TRBJ2-7|TRBV27|NA
CASSFSVSYEQYF
TGTGCCAGCAGTTTCAGTGTCTCCTACGAGCAGTACTTC
>NA|TRBJ2-6|TRBV5-4|NA
CASSRQGGTGANVLTF
TGTGCCAGCAGCAGACAGGGAGGGACTGGGGCCAACGTCCTGACTTTC